One and the same sample provided the 15 T cell receptor beta chains below, sequenced in a study of regulatory T cells in long-lasting Graves disease. Stated time point: newly diagnosed GD, antithyroid drugs for less than 3 months. Extracted PBMC RNA gave rise to the TCR library. Building of the TCR beta libraries involved iRepertoire HTBI primers and Arm-PCR of CDR3 regions. TCRdb re-called the multiplex PCR reads through MiXCR, storing one row per CDR3 protein. The sample carries roughly 500,000 distinct CDR3 sequences, 9.5% to 15% recorded once. This sample also appeared in a second study, on T cells in Graves' hyperthyroidism and ophthalmopathy.

Specimen: peripheral blood mononuclear cells (PBMCs), collected at new diagnosis, from a patient treated with antithyroid drugs. The receptors derive from a woman aged 25 to 45 with Graves disease.

This clonotype was observed at least ten times. The genes are TRBV6-2 or TRBV6-3 and TRBJ2-3; possible D gene TRBD1, 5 bases. The V gene lost 2 bases and the J gene lost 0 bases, with 12 bases spanning the gap. The CDR3 loop spans 16 amino acids. Per germline, CDR1 MNHEY and CDR2 SVGEGT. CDR3 nucleotides: TGTGCCAGCAGTTACGGGGCCAGCACTAGCACAGATACGCAGTATTTT. Protein sequence: CASSYGASTSTDTQYF.

This chain uses TRBV18 with TRBJ1-1; 8 nucleotides agree with TRBD1. This CDR3 spans 13 amino acids. The germline CDR1 and CDR2 sequences are KGHSH and LQKENI. V was pared by 3 bases and J by 11 bases, with 8 bases of the junction left unmatched. The CDR3 DNA sequence: TGTGCCAGCTCACCCCAAGGACAGGGAGATGCTTTCTTT. Translation gives CASSPQGQGDAFF.

This clonotype appeared many times. The gene calls are TRBV6-1 and TRBJ2-2; D is perhaps TRBD1 (5 bases). Trimming left V 7 bases short and J 6 bases short, with 24 bases between. The germline V gene has CDR1 MNHNS and CDR2 SASEGT. There are 17 residues in the CDR3. The CDR3 sequence is CASTQLRQPGRSGELFF. The DNA of the CDR3 is TGTGCCAGCACCCAACTCCGACAGCCGGGTAGATCCGGGGAGCTGTTTTTT.

V usage is TRBV6-1 and J usage is TRBJ2-1, with TRBD2 as a possible D gene (6 bases). The CDR3 is 16 residues long. With 3 bases removed from V and 5 bases from J, the gap between germline ends came to 17 bases. CDR1 and CDR2 from the germline V gene are MNHNS and SASEGT. CDR3 region: CASSDLALANNNEQFF. The CDR3 nucleotides read TGTGCCAGCAGTGACCTCGCCCTAGCGAATAACAATGAGCAGTTCTTC.

This clonotype was seen a handful of times. The V and J genes are TRBV11-2 and TRBJ2-1; D is unclear. V lost 2 bases and J 8 bases, leaving 13 bases between the germline ends. The CDR3 is 14 residues long. Germline lookup yields CDR1 SGHAT and CDR2 FQNNGV. As DNA, the CDR3 is TGTGCCAGCAGCTTAACAACCCGGTCCGATGAGCAGTTCTTC. It encodes CASSLTTRSDEQFF.

This clonotype has ten or more counts. This chain links TRBV7-9 with TRBJ1-1; tentative D call: TRBD1 (6 bases). CDR1 is SEHNR and CDR2 is FQNEAQ in the germline V gene (reference sequence). The CDR3 consists of 15 residues. The germline V and J ends were trimmed by 2 bases and 4 bases, with 14 bases remaining between them. This CDR3 is CASSLFGRGGTEAFF. CDR3 in DNA: TGTGCCAGCAGCTTATTTGGCAGGGGAGGCACTGAAGCTTTCTTT. Full variable domain (rest looked up from reference TRBV7-9 and TRBJ1-1): DTGVSQNPRHKITKRGQNVTFRCDPISEHNRLYWYRQTLGQGPEFLTYFQNEAQLEKSRLLSDRFSAERPKGSFSTLEIQRTEQGDSAMYLCASSLFGRGGTEAFFGQGTRLTVV.

This clonotype was seen repeatedly, ten times or more. This chain links TRBV7-8 with TRBJ2-1; 9 bases line up with TRBD2. Germline V gives CDR1 SGHVS, CDR2 FQNEAQ. V gave up 0 bases and J gave up 6 bases; unmatched junction bases: 15. The CDR3 has 19 amino acids. The CDR3 sequence is CASSLALSAGLARINEQFF. In nucleotides, the CDR3 is TGTGCCAGCAGCTTAGCGCTAAGTGCAGGACTAGCGCGAATCAATGAGCAGTTCTTC.

This clonotype appeared once. The chain uses TRBV20-1 and TRBJ2-1; maybe TRBD1 (6 bases). The CDR3 contains 14 residues. Trimming removed 6 bases at V and 0 bases at J, with 12 bases between. Germline V CDR1 and CDR2: DFQATT, SNEGSKA (reference sequence). The CDR3 here is CSANDRSSYNEQFF. In nucleotides, the CDR3 is TGCAGTGCAAACGACAGGAGCTCCTACAATGAGCAGTTCTTC.

As for this clonotype: A much larger clone lies a single base off, so this may be a read error. The CDR3 loop is CASSTGPQRKLLF. The CDR3 coding sequence is TGTGCCAGTAGTACCGGGCCCCAACGGAAACTGCTTTTT. The chain uses TRBV19 and TRBJ1-4; D uncertain. The CDR3 covers 13 residues. Germline V CDR1 and CDR2: LNHDA, SQIVND (reference sequence).

This clonotype has ten or more counts. This chain's CDR3 is CASSQENREETQYF. The CDR3 coding sequence is TGTGCCAGCAGCCAAGAAAATAGGGAAGAGACCCAGTACTTC. The genes are TRBV3-1 and TRBJ2-5; D is uncertain. Per germline, CDR1 LGHDT and CDR2 YNNKEL (reference sequence). The length of the CDR3 is 14 residues. Trimming took off 0 bases at V and 3 bases at J, with 8 bases between the two ends.

This clonotype was counted many times. The V call is TRBV6-1, the J call TRBJ2-7; maybe TRBD2 (6 bases). Between the trimmed V and J ends, which lost 5 bases and 0 bases, there was a span of 17 bases. The CDR3 runs 16 residues. The germline V gene encodes CDR1 MNHNS and CDR2 SASEGT. CDR3 in amino acids: CASSQASGLFSYEQYF. CDR3 nucleotides: TGTGCCAGCAGTCAGGCTTCGGGACTGTTCTCCTACGAGCAGTACTTC.

J is TRBJ2-3 and V is TRBV6-1; 15 positions agree with TRBD2. Germline CDR1 MNHNS, CDR2 SASEGT. The CDR3 runs to 18 residues. Unmatched junction bases numbered 10, after V lost 8 bases and J lost 1 base. The CDR3: CASDLRTSGRAGTDTQYF. The CDR3 DNA is TGTGCCAGCGACCTGAGGACTAGCGGGAGGGCCGGCACAGATACGCAGTATTTT.

V is TRBV18 and J is TRBJ1-1; D is perhaps TRBD1 (5 bases). The CDR3 has 14 residues. Germline loops: CDR1 KGHSH, CDR2 LQKENI. Trimming took 10 bases from V and 3 from J, leaving 18 bases between them. The CDR3 DNA follows: TGTGCCACCGCGGGGGGATCGTGGGACACTGAAGCTTTCTTT. Encoded protein: CATAGGSWDTEAFF.

The gene calls are TRBV7-2 and TRBJ2-2; D gene ambiguous. The germline V gene has CDR1 SGHTA and CDR2 FQGNSA. V lost 1 base and J 2 bases, leaving 11 bases between the germline ends. The CDR3 has 16 residues. This CDR3 is CASSLGIGSNTGELFF. In DNA form, the CDR3 reads TGTGCCAGCAGCTTAGGGATCGGGTCTAACACCGGGGAGCTGTTTTTT.

This clonotype was seen many times. V is TRBV6-5 and J is TRBJ2-1, with D possibly being TRBD2 (6 bases). Trimming stripped 0 bases from V and 1 base from J, with 22 bases between. This CDR3 spans 20 amino acids. Germline V gives CDR1 MNHEY, CDR2 SVGAGI. The CDR3 sequence: CASSYSISSPRDFSYNEQFF. CDR3 DNA: TGTGCCAGCAGTTACTCGATCAGCAGCCCCCGGGACTTTTCCTACAATGAGCAGTTCTTC.